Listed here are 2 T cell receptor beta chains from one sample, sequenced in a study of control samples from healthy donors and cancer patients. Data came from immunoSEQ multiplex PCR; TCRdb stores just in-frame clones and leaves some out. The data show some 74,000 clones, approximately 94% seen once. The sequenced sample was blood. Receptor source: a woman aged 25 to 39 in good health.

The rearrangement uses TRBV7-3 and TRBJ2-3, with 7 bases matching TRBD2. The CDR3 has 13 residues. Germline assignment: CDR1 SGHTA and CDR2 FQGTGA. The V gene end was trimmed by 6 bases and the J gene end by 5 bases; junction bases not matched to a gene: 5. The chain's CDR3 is CASRSTGGDTQYF. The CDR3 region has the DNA TGTGCCAGCAGGTCCACGGGGGGAGATACGCAGTATTTT.

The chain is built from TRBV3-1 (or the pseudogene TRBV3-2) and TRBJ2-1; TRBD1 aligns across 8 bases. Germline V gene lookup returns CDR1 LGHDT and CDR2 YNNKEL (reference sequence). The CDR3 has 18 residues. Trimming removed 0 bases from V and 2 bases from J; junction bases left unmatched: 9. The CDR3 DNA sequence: TGTGCCAGCAGCCAAGATCAGCGCAGGGGGCTAGCCTACAATGAGCAGTTCTTC. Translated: CASSQDQRRGLAYNEQFF.